A selection of T cell receptor beta chains follows, all from one sample in a study of glioma-infiltrating T cells after dendritic cell vaccination. This table comes from immunoSEQ multiplex PCR, and its TCRdb copy is limited to in-frame clones, with some not included. The profile shows tens of thousands of clones, around 81% of them singletons. Sequencing used blood, obtained before dendritic cell vaccination. The receptor source for this set is a human donor with glioblastoma. CDR3s include the opening cysteine and the closing phenylalanine or tryptophan. The D gene is left open where the match is weak. Where a row states a size, it is once, few, many or the class of an expanded clone; other rows omit it.

>TRBD1|-|TRBV4-2|TRBJ2-2
TGTGCCAGCAGCCAAGTTGGGACAGTAAACACCGGGGAGCTGTTTTTT
CASSQVGTVNTGELFF
>-|-|TRBV5-6|TRBJ1-1
TGTGCCAGCAGCTTGGAGACTTTGAACACTGAAGCTTTCTTT
CASSLETLNTEAFF
>TRBD1|-|TRBV5-4|TRBJ2-7
TGTGCCAGCAGCTTCGGCCTGGACAGGGGTCGCGAGCAGTACTTC
CASSFGLDRGREQYF
>TRBD1|-|TRBV5-1|TRBJ2-1
TGCGCCAGCGGGCAGTCCCGGGACAGGGACGACAATGAGCAGTTCTTC
CASGQSRDRDDNEQFF
>-|-|TRBV9|TRBJ2-1
TGTGCCAGCAGCGTAGAAGGGACTGCGCTTTACAATGAGCAGTTCTTC
CASSVEGTALYNEQFF
>-|-|TRBV18|TRBJ1-1
TGTGCCAGCTCACTTGGGCCCACTGAAGCTTTCTTT
CASSLGPTEAFF
>-|-|TRBV6-5|TRBJ2-5
TGTGCCAGCAGTTTCAAGACAGCCCAAGAGACCCAGTACTTC
CASSFKTAQETQYF
>-|-|TRBV5-4|TRBJ1-6
TGTGCCAGCAGTGCCCACAGGGATTCACCCCTCCACTTT
CASSAHRDSPLHF
>-|-|TRBV7-9|TRBJ1-1
TGTGCCAGCAGCTTAGGATCCAGGGAAGCTTTCTTT
CASSLGSREAFF
>-|once|TRBV6-6|TRBJ2-7
TGTGCCAGCAGTGTCGACAGCCTGGCTTCCTACGAGCAGTACTTC
CASSVDSLASYEQYF
>TRBD2|-|TRBV5-1|TRBJ2-5
TGCGCCAGCAGCGGGCGGGGGGCTCAAGAGACCCAGTACTTC
CASSGRGAQETQYF
>-|few|TRBV2|TRBJ2-7
TGTGCCAGCAAGGGGTACGAGCAGTACTTC
CASKGYEQYF
>-|-|TRBV9|TRBJ1-2
TGTGCCAGCAGCGTAGGCGGGGACTACTATGGCTACACCTTC
CASSVGGDYYGYTF
>TRBD1|few|TRBV11-2|TRBJ2-2
TGTGCCAGCAGCCTCGGACAGGGGACCGGGGAGCTGTTTTTT
CASSLGQGTGELFF
>-|-|TRBV29-1|TRBJ2-5
TGCAGCGCCAGAGGGCCCCAAGAGACCCAGTACTTC
CSARGPQETQYF
>-|-|TRBV4-1|TRBJ2-1
TGCGCCAGCAGACAAACAGTACTAGGGCGCAATGAGCAGTTCTTC
CASRQTVLGRNEQFF
>TRBD1|-|TRBV11-1|TRBJ2-1
TGTGCCAGCAGCTTAGCTGGACAGGGGGGCTACAATGAGCAGTTCTTC
CASSLAGQGGYNEQFF
>-|-|TRBV5-1|TRBJ1-4
TGCGCCAGCAGAGATACAGGAGGGGCAGAAAAACTGTTTTTT
CASRDTGGAEKLFF
>TRBD1|-|TRBV6-1|TRBJ1-1
TGTGCCAGCAATGACAGGGGCTACACTGAAGCTTTCTTT
CASNDRGYTEAFF
>TRBD1|-|TRBV5-4|TRBJ2-1
TGTGCCAGCAGCTTGGGGGGGACAGGGGTTTACAATGAGCAGTTCTTC
CASSLGGTGVYNEQFF
>-|-|TRBV9|TRBJ2-7
TGTGCCAGCAGCGTAGAGGCAGGGAACTACGAGCAGTACTTC
CASSVEAGNYEQYF
>TRBD1|-|TRBV25-1|TRBJ1-1
TGTGCCAGCAGTGCATTGGGACAGGGGGCCACTGAAGCTTTCTTT
CASSALGQGATEAFF
>-|-|TRBV6-5|TRBJ2-3
TGTGCCAGCAGAGAGGGCATTTTCACAGATACGCAGTATTTT
CASREGIFTDTQYF
>TRBD1|-|TRBV25-1|TRBJ2-3
TGTGCCAGCAGTGGGGGACAGGGAAGCACAGATACGCAGTATTTT
CASSGGQGSTDTQYF
>TRBD1|-|TRBV10-3|TRBJ2-7
TGTGCCATCAGGGGACAGGGAGCGCTGTCCTACGAGCAGTACTTC
CAIRGQGALSYEQYF
>-|-|TRBV5-4|TRBJ2-5
TGTGCCAGCAGCTTGGCTGATACACAAGAGACCCAGTACTTC
CASSLADTQETQYF
>TRBD1|-|TRBV5-6|TRBJ2-5
TGTGCCAGCAGCTTCTGGACAGGGATCCAAGAGACCCAGTACTTC
CASSFWTGIQETQYF
>-|-|TRBV7-2|TRBJ2-7
TGTGCCAGCAGCCCGGACGGCGGGTCAGGCTACGAGCAGTACTTC
CASSPDGGSGYEQYF
>TRBD1|-|TRBV5-4|TRBJ1-5
TGTGCCAGCAGCTCCGGGACAGGGGGCGGGATCAATCAGCCCCAGCATTTT
CASSSGTGGGINQPQHF
>TRBD1|-|TRBV7-9|TRBJ1-6
TGTGCCAGCAGCTTTCCCGGGACAGATACTAATAATTCACCCCTCCACTTT
CASSFPGTDTNNSPLHF
>-|many|TRBV6-1|TRBJ1-1
TGTGCCAGCGCCCCGCGTAGTGGCACTGAAGCTTTCTTT
CASAPRSGTEAFF
>TRBD1|-|TRBV19|TRBJ2-5
TGTGCCAGTAGTATAGGCCCGGGACAGTTGTACCAAGAGACCCAGTACTTC
CASSIGPGQLYQETQYF
>-|few|TRBV19|TRBJ1-5
TGTGCCAGTAGTATAATGGGAGAAATTAGCAATCAGCCCCAGCATTTT
CASSIMGEISNQPQHF
>-|-|TRBV6-6|TRBJ1-3
TGTGCCAGCAGTCGCCGAGGACATAGCTCTGGAAACACCATATATTTT
CASSRRGHSSGNTIYF
>-|-|TRBV7-8|TRBJ2-5
TGTGCCAGTACCCACTGGAGGGGCCCCCACCAAGAGACCCAGTACTTC
CASTHWRGPHQETQYF
>TRBD1|-|TRBV2|TRBJ1-1
TGTGCCAGCAGTATGGACAGGGAGGTGAACACTGAAGCTTTCTTT
CASSMDREVNTEAFF
>-|once|TRBV5-1|TRBJ1-6
TGCGCCAGCAGCCTATCCCAGGGGAGCGGTTCACCCCTCCACTTT
CASSLSQGSGSPLHF
>-|-|TRBV27|TRBJ1-4
TGTGCCAGCAGTTTATCGATGCAGGTCCCAACTAATGAAAAACTGTTTTTT
CASSLSMQVPTNEKLFF
>TRBD1|-|TRBV6-6|TRBJ1-5
TGTGCCAGCAGCCAAGGGACAGGGGTCTTCAGCCAGCATTTT
CASSQGTGVFSQHF
>-|-|TRBV20-1|TRBJ2-1
TGCAGTGCTAGAGCCGGTGAGCAGTTCTTC
CSARAGEQFF
>-|-|TRBV4-1|TRBJ1-4
TGCGCCAGCAGCCAAGATCGCGGAAATGAAAAACTGTTTTTT
CASSQDRGNEKLFF
>TRBD1|-|TRBV30|TRBJ2-7
TGTGCCTGGAACAGGGGCTCCTACGAGCAGTACTTC
CAWNRGSYEQYF
>TRBD1|-|TRBV6-1|TRBJ1-1
TGTGCCAGCAGGTGGACAGGGATATTTCACACTGAAGCTTTCTTT
CASRWTGIFHTEAFF
>-|-|TRBV30|TRBJ1-2
TGTGCCTGGAGTCCGACTGCTAACTATGGCTACACCTTC
CAWSPTANYGYTF
>-|-|TRBV5-1|TRBJ2-2
TGCGCCAGCAGCCTAGGGACTCTGGGCACCGGGGAGCTGTTTTTT
CASSLGTLGTGELFF
>-|-|TRBV12-5|TRBJ1-1
TGTGCTACGGGGCGGGAGGACGAACAGAAAGCTTTCTTT
CATGREDEQKAFF
>-|-|TRBV25-1|TRBJ2-2
TGTGCCAGCGGTCGGACACTCAACACCGGGGAGCTGTTTTTT
CASGRTLNTGELFF
>-|-|TRBV15|TRBJ2-2
TGTGCCACCAGCAGAGATCAGGGGGAGCTGTTTTTT
CATSRDQGELFF